This T cell receptor (beta chain) stems from a study of blood T cell repertoires in COVID-19. As for the study in general: T cells, B-cell-depleted T cells, or PBMCs provided the cDNA or gDNA that served as material.

The table lists this clone with a count of one. Under the authors' procedure: Estimated nucleated cell counts came from reference gene primer amplification. TCRdb's copy holds only in-frame clones and misses some; the assay was immunoSEQ multiplex PCR. V and J calls and clone size follow that table, whereas D and trimming were derived from the DNA. The sample has fewer than 65,000 clones, about 80% seen once; the top ten hold roughly 4%. Germline values: CDR1 SGHRS, CDR2 YFSETQ. This CDR3 spans 17 amino acids. The trim removed 3 bases at V and 2 bases at J, leaving 10 bases unmatched. The origin of this receptor is a man aged 60 to 69 with acute or convalescent COVID-19. Specimen: peripheral blood. This sequence joins TRBV5-1 and TRBJ2-1; 8 bases agree with TRBD1. For the CDR3, the DNA is TGCGCCAGCAGCTCCTTCCCCGGGACAGGCGCCTACAATGAGCAGTTCTTC. Its protein product is CASSSFPGTGAYNEQFF.